One and the same sample provided the 26 T cell receptor beta chains below, sequenced in a study of high-grade serous ovarian cancer treatment subgroups. Tumor samples were obtained before definitive surgery or chemotherapy. TCRdb keeps only in-frame clones here, not all; method: immunoSEQ multiplex PCR. The table records over 6,500 clones, 76% of them present only once. The sequencing sample was made of tumor tissue. The receptors derive from a human donor with high-grade serous ovarian cancer.

The V and J genes are TRBV19 and TRBJ2-1; D uncertain. Trimming removed 0 bases from V and 8 bases from J, with 11 bases in between. The CDR3 has 14 amino acids. Germline CDR1 reads LNHDA; CDR2 reads SQIVND (reference sequence). The CDR3 sequence is CASSIDSGRYEQFF. In DNA form, the CDR3 reads TGTGCCAGTAGTATAGACTCAGGACGGTATGAGCAGTTCTTC.

The sample holds a few counts of this clone. The V and J genes are TRBV10-1 and TRBJ1-1; D remains unclear. CDR1 is WNHNN, CDR2 SYGVQD, per germline (reference sequence). Trimming pared 9 bases from V and 1 base from J, leaving 12 bases between. The CDR3 has 13 residues. The CDR3 loop is CASALSRNTEAFF. The CDR3 nucleotides read TGCGCCAGTGCCCTCTCCAGGAACACTGAAGCTTTCTTT.

This clone was counted between two and nine times. The chain recombines TRBV4-1 with TRBJ2-1; 8 bases match TRBD2. V trimming: 2 bases; J trimming: 2 bases; junction bases outside the gene matches: 8. Germline V CDR1 and CDR2: MGHRA, YSYEKL. The CDR3 loop spans 17 amino acids. CDR3 loop: CASSQTQSGGTYNEQFF. The DNA for the CDR3 is TGCGCCAGCAGCCAAACTCAGAGCGGGGGAACCTACAATGAGCAGTTCTTC.

The chain joins TRBV5-1 to TRBJ2-3, with D possibly TRBD2 on 5 matching bases. The germline V and J ends were trimmed by 2 bases and 5 bases, with 9 bases remaining between them. The germline V gene has CDR1 SGHRS and CDR2 YFSETQ. The CDR3 covers 13 residues. This chain's CDR3 is CASSLIALDTQYF. CDR3 sequence (DNA): TGCGCCAGCAGCTTAATAGCGTTAGATACGCAGTATTTT.

The chain uses TRBV7-2 and TRBJ2-3; D is possibly TRBD1 (6 bases). This CDR3 comprises 13 residues. Looked up from germline, CDR1 is SGHTA and CDR2 is FQGNSA. V was clipped by 5 bases and J by 6 bases, with 12 bases between them. CDR3 coding DNA: TGTGCCAGCAGCGCGAACCAGGGGGATACGCAGTATTTT. Translated, it gives CASSANQGDTQYF.

V is TRBV29-1 and J is TRBJ2-5; no clear D gene. The J call may be wrong; the DNA end is better matched by TRBJ2-7. This CDR3 is 14 amino acids long. Germline CDR1 and CDR2: SQVTM and ANQGSEA. The CDR3 is CSVAKVGRVYEQYF. The DNA for the CDR3 is TGCAGCGTTGCAAAGGTGGGTAGGGTCTACGAGCAGTACTTC.

J is TRBJ1-6 and V is TRBV5-1; weak D call: TRBD1 (6 bases). The germline V gene has CDR1 SGHRS and CDR2 YFSETQ. The CDR3 extends over 14 amino acids. Trimming took off 0 bases at V and 9 bases at J, with 10 bases between the two ends. The CDR3 reads CASSLAQGISPLHF. For the CDR3, the DNA is TGCGCCAGCAGCTTGGCCCAGGGGATTTCACCCCTCCACTTT. The whole variable domain, remainder taken from reference TRBV5-1 and TRBJ1-6, is KAGVTQTPRYLIKTRGQQVTLSCSPISGHRSVSWYQQTPGQGLQFLFEYFSETQRNKGNFPGRFSGRQFSNSRSEMNVSTLELGDSALYLCASSLAQGISPLHFGNGTRLTVT.

CDR3 sequence: CASSTRLPQETQYF. The CDR3 coding sequence is TGTGCCAGCAGCACCCGCCTGCCCCAAGAGACCCAGTACTTC. The chain joins TRBV9 to TRBJ2-5; D remains unclear. Germline CDR1 is SGDLS and CDR2 is YYNGEE. V was pared by 4 bases and J by 1 base, with 11 bases between. The CDR3 loop spans 14 amino acids.

The genes are TRBV4-2 and TRBJ2-7; 9 bases are a match to TRBD1. Germline V gene sequence: CDR1 LGHNA, CDR2 YNFKEQ. The V gene end was trimmed by 0 bases and the J gene end by 6 bases; junction bases not matched to a gene: 6. CDR3 size: 15 residues. The CDR3 loop reads CASSQDAQGAAEQYF. The CDR3 DNA reads TGTGCCAGCAGCCAAGATGCACAGGGGGCGGCCGAGCAGTACTTC.

The V gene is TRBV6-6, the J gene TRBJ2-5; 9 bases map to TRBD1. The assigned J gene may be wrong: the sequence end matches TRBJ2-7 better. Germline V gene lookup returns CDR1 MNHNY and CDR2 SVGAGI (reference sequence). The CDR3 covers 15 residues. The CDR3 coding sequence is TGTGCCAGCACCCCCCGGGCGACAGGGGGGTACGAGCAGTACTTC. Its protein product is CASTPRATGGYEQYF.

The rearrangement uses TRBV9 and TRBJ2-3; 15 bases are shared with TRBD2. From germline, CDR1 is SGDLS and CDR2 YYNGEE. The length of the CDR3 is 17 residues. J lost 1 base, V lost 4 bases, and 4 bases had no gene match. Here the CDR3 reads CASSRTSGGARTDTQYF. In nucleotides, the CDR3 is TGTGCCAGCAGCAGGACTAGCGGGGGGGCCCGCACAGATACGCAGTATTTT. The full variable domain, with the rest looked up from reference TRBV9 and TRBJ2-3, is DSGVTQTPKHLITATGQRVTLRCSPRSGDLSVYWYQQSLDQGLQFLIQYYNGEERAKGNILERFSAQQFPDLHSELNLSSLELGDSALYFCASSRTSGGARTDTQYFGPGTRLTVL.

By frequency in the sample, this clone is medium-sized. V gene TRBV9 combines with J gene TRBJ1-1, with TRBD1 as a possible D gene (5 bases). The CDR3 is 12 residues long. Looked up from germline, CDR1 is SGDLS and CDR2 is YYNGEE. The ends were cut back, 7 bases at V and 1 base at J, with 8 bases in the middle. Written as DNA, the CDR3 is TGTGCCAGCCAGGGAGAGAACACTGAAGCTTTCTTT. It codes for CASQGENTEAFF.

V is TRBV29-1 and J is TRBJ2-1; D unclear. The CDR3 spans 12 residues. The germline gives CDR1 SQVTM, CDR2 ANQGSEA. Trimming shortened V by 2 bases and J by 4 bases, and 6 bases separated the two germline ends. CDR3 DNA sequence: TGCAGCGTTGAACTCGGATACAATGAGCAGTTCTTC. Amino acid sequence: CSVELGYNEQFF.

The V call is TRBV11-2, the J call TRBJ2-1; a possible D gene is TRBD2 (5 bases). The CDR3 runs to 16 residues. CDR1 is SGHAT, CDR2 FQNNGV, per germline. V gave up 1 base and J gave up 0 bases, with 10 bases separating them. CDR3 bases: TGTGCCAGCAGCTTAGGCTCGGGGAGCTCCTACAATGAGCAGTTCTTC. The encoded protein is CASSLGSGSSYNEQFF.

This clone was seen a single time. The chain carries TRBV19 and TRBJ2-6; 10 bases line up with TRBD1. CDR3 size: 16 residues. The germline CDR1 and CDR2 sequences are LNHDA and SQIVND (reference sequence). V was clipped by 7 bases and J by 0 bases; unmatched bases: 3. CDR3 protein: CASKDRGDSGANVLTF. The CDR3 bases are TGTGCCAGTAAGGACAGGGGGGACTCTGGGGCCAACGTCCTGACTTTC. The complete variable domain, with remaining parts taken from reference TRBV19 and TRBJ2-6, reads DGGITQSPKYLFRKEGQNVTLSCEQNLNHDAMYWYRQDPGQGLRLIYYSQIVNDFQKGDIAEGYSVSREKKESFPLTVTSAQKNPTAFYLCASKDRGDSGANVLTFGAGSRLTVL.

The rearrangement joins TRBV5-5 to TRBJ2-7, with 11 bases aligning to TRBD1. V was clipped by 4 bases and J by 4 bases; unmatched bases: 7. This CDR3 region has 15 residues. Germline values: CDR1 SGHKS, CDR2 YYEKEE (reference sequence). This CDR3 reads CASSAGQGVQYEQYF. CDR3 coding DNA: TGTGCCAGCAGCGCGGGACAGGGGGTACAATACGAGCAGTACTTC. Full variable domain (outside the CDR3, taken from reference TRBV5-5 and TRBJ2-7): DAGVTQSPTHLIKTRGQQVTLRCSPISGHKSVSWYQQVLGQGPQFIFQYYEKEERGRGNFPDRFSARQFPNYSSELNVNALLLGDSALYLCASSAGQGVQYEQYFGPGTRLTVT.

The chain employs TRBV11-2 and TRBJ1-6; 8 bases agree with TRBD1. CDR1 is SGHAT and CDR2 is FQNNGV in the germline V gene. V trimming: 3 bases; J trimming: 5 bases; junction bases outside the gene matches: 6. There are 16 residues in the CDR3. CDR3 residues: CASSLDRVTNNSPLHF. CDR3 sequence (DNA): TGTGCCAGCAGCTTGGACAGGGTTACGAATAATTCACCCCTCCACTTT.

The rearrangement joins TRBV6-5 to TRBJ1-1, with a weak D call TRBD1 (5 bases). Germline lookup yields CDR1 MNHEY and CDR2 SVGAGI. The V and J ends lost 6 bases and 3 bases respectively, with 11 bases between them. The CDR3 is 13 amino acids. CDR3 in amino acids: CASRWGRDTEAFF. The CDR3 DNA follows: TGTGCCAGCAGATGGGGGAGGGACACTGAAGCTTTCTTT.

CDR3: CASSSNTEAFF. CDR3 in DNA: TGTGCCAGCAGTTCCAACACTGAAGCTTTCTTT. V gene TRBV6-5 combines with J gene TRBJ1-1, with unresolved D. Germline assignment: CDR1 MNHEY and CDR2 SVGAGI. CDR3 length: 11 residues. The ends were cut back, 4 bases at V and 2 bases at J, with 2 bases in the middle.

V is TRBV5-4 and J is TRBJ2-7; D possibly corresponds to TRBD2 (7 bases). Deletions cut 4 bases from V and 7 bases from J, with 18 bases between. Germline V gene data show CDR1 as SGHNT and CDR2 as YYREEE (reference sequence). CDR3 length: 14 residues. CDR3 coding DNA: TGTGCCAGCAGCCCCCATGGGGGGGCGAAGGAGCAGTACTTC. Its protein product is CASSPHGGAKEQYF.

The chain is built from TRBV6-5 and TRBJ2-7, with D uncertain. Trimming took off 5 bases at V and 6 bases at J, with 17 bases between the two ends. Germline assignment: CDR1 MNHEY and CDR2 SVGAGI. The length of the CDR3 is 14 residues. CDR3 in DNA: TGTGCCAGCAGTGCACTCAGTAGGACGGCCGAGCAGTACTTC. This encodes CASSALSRTAEQYF.

The V gene is TRBV29-1, the J gene TRBJ2-3, with D unresolved. This CDR3 has 12 residues. Deletions cut 4 bases from V and 2 bases from J, with 7 bases between. Germline-derived CDR1 and CDR2 are SQVTM and ANQGSEA. The CDR3, as DNA: TGCAGCGTTGGCCGAGACACAGATACGCAGTATTTT. Its protein product is CSVGRDTDTQYF.

J is TRBJ2-3 and V is TRBV25-1; TRBD2 agrees at 7 bases. CDR3 length: 15 amino acids. V shed 7 bases, J shed 1 base, and the junction held 8 bases outside the gene matches. Germline CDR1 reads MGHDK; CDR2 reads SYGVNS. DNA for the CDR3: TGTGCCAGCACACCCCGGGACTACGGCACAGATACGCAGTATTTT. It is translated as CASTPRDYGTDTQYF. The full variable domain, with the rest looked up from reference TRBV25-1 and TRBJ2-3, is EADIYQTPRYLVIGTGKKITLECSQTMGHDKMYWYQQDPGMELHLIHYSYGVNSTEKGDLSSESTVSRIRTEHFPLTLESARPSHTSQYLCASTPRDYGTDTQYFGPGTRLTVL.

This chain links TRBV9 with TRBJ1-6; D unresolved. Trimming pared 0 bases from V and 0 bases from J, leaving 13 bases between. Germline lookup yields CDR1 SGDLS and CDR2 YYNGEE. The CDR3 runs 18 residues. The CDR3 region has the DNA TGTGCCAGCAGCGTAGACTCCGGGGAGAGCTCCTATAATTCACCCCTCCACTTT. Its protein product is CASSVDSGESSYNSPLHF.

The chain has TRBV9 and TRBJ2-6; D uncertain. The V and J ends lost 3 bases and 0 bases respectively, with 16 bases between them. The germline V gene encodes CDR1 SGDLS and CDR2 YYNGEE. The length of the CDR3 is 18 residues. The DNA for the CDR3 is TGTGCCAGCAGCGCCTCAGCAGCCCTCTACTCTGGGGCCAACGTCCTGACTTTC. As protein: CASSASAALYSGANVLTF.

The chain combines TRBV27 with TRBJ2-3; D might be TRBD2 (6 bases). V lost 8 bases, J lost 2 bases, and 14 bases lay in between. Looked up from germline, CDR1 is MNHEY and CDR2 is SMNVEV (reference sequence). The CDR3 has 14 amino acids. CDR3: CASRTNQNTDTQYF. The CDR3 coding sequence is TGTGCCAGCCGGACTAACCAGAACACAGATACGCAGTATTTT.